Detailed here is one TCR beta chain. This clonotype was detected many times. The target of this receptor is not known. Per-nucleotide qualities are absent, and no much larger clonotype sits a single base away. Spanning cysteine to phenylalanine, the CDR3 consists of 16 amino acids. Just the 48-base CDR3 DNA is kept, in frame starting at base 1. A distance of 16 bases separates the germline ends of V and J, which lose 0 bases and 7 bases respectively. CDR1 and CDR2 are drawn from the germline V gene (reference sequence): LGHDT, YNNKEL. Hyperthyroidism patients were newly diagnosed, with disease duration under 2 months, and aged 18 to 65 years. Any patient with an uncontrolled infection, another autoimmune disease, pregnancy or lactation was excluded. Diagnoses were based on clinical symptoms, serum thyroxine and TRAb, thyroid ultrasound and orbital computed tomography. Blood from progressor patients was collected at the time of first diagnosis with hyperthyroidism, before any ophthalmopathy symptoms had appeared. PBMCs were isolated from about 9.1 ml of fresh peripheral blood by Ficoll-Paque density gradient centrifugation. Progressor patients were first diagnosed with Graves' hyperthyroidism and then developed ophthalmopathy during follow-up. Trizol reagent was used to extract total RNA, and RNA quality was then checked on an Agilent 2100 Bioanalyzer.

Amplification of TCR beta CDR3 regions was carried out from RNA transcripts. The first round of RT-PCR for the TCR CDR3 was performed with the HTBI primer set and the Qiagen OneStep RT-PCR kit. Libraries were constructed in a second round of multiplex PCR, after which size selection and purification were carried out. The libraries were sequenced on an Illumina HiSeq2000 using paired-end 100 bp reads. On the authors' methods: SOAPnuke was used to process the raw data, removing reads that contained adapters or uncalled bases, had a mean Phred below 15, or lacked an exact match to the constant primer or identifier. COPE v1.2.5 was used to merge high-quality paired reads, and clonotypes were defined as unique nucleotide sequences. Clonotypes were aligned to IMGT TRBV, TRBD and TRBJ reference segments using MiTCR v1.1. The analysis included only V-J combinations with a frequency above 0.0001, which together covered approximately 99% of the repertoires. The TCS score was defined as F50 (clonal expansion) divided by E x V (chaos), with BLOSUM62-based TCRdist calculated between CDR3 peptides within each V-J. Welch's t-statistics and random forest reduced fewer than 550 V-J features to about 13, which were used in a naive Bayes classifier (R e1071). TCRdb ran its own pipeline on the public reads, namely fastp trimming at Q25 and MiXCR clone calling, and kept in-frame beta chains. Rows are combined by CDR3 protein, so each entry shows the most common genes and DNA. The V and J calls were not made by the authors but by TCRdb's processing. The sample includes under 450,000 distinct CDR3 sequences, with roughly 17% observed a single time. The ten largest clones add up to 30% to 35% of the sample.

This entry belongs to a study of T cells in Graves' hyperthyroidism and ophthalmopathy (dated by TCRdb to the late 2010s). Some background on the complete study: Peripheral blood samples were taken at initial diagnosis, before any treatment was given. To identify distinguishing TCR V-J signatures, a discovery cohort of some 99 patients was used, comprising under 45 with Graves' ophthalmopathy and some 60 with stable Graves' hyperthyroidism. An independent validation cohort of 18 to 20 hyperthyroidism patients and 17 patients who later progressed to ophthalmopathy tested prospective prediction of ophthalmopathy. The approximately 100 discovery patients were randomly divided into training and test sets at a 7:3 ratio. The study also compared thyroid tissue and blood T-cell repertoires from about six Graves' hyperthyroidism patients. Following sampling, methimazole starting at 30 mg daily was given to hyperthyroidism patients, and high-dose intravenous methylprednisolone was given to ophthalmopathy patients. TCR Vbeta CDR3 sequencing of 140 or so peripheral blood samples (about 45 ophthalmopathy, about 75 hyperthyroidism and approximately 17 progressor patients) is reported in the paper.

On the study overall, not on this receptor specifically: During validation, the model predicted progression to ophthalmopathy a median of around 7 months ahead of onset, with almost 71% sensitivity and around 73% specificity. In cross-validation, a model built on a 13 V-J signature told ophthalmopathy apart from stable hyperthyroidism with approximately 90% sensitivity and approximately 81% specificity, and in testing the same model reached 80%/75%. No statistical method was used to set the sample size in advance, and investigators knew the group allocation. Blood samples also contained most of the expanded thyroid clonotypes (frequency above 0.001), which suggests that blood repertoires may reflect thyroid immune responses.

The source is a woman in her 30s with Graves' hyperthyroidism that later progressed to Graves' ophthalmopathy. The receptor chain draws on TRBV3-1 and TRBJ1-5; a confident D gene designation cannot be given. Sequences were obtained from blood. The nucleotide sequence is given as TGTGCCAGCAGCCAAGAGTCCCCCATCGGCGGGCAGCCCCAGCATTTT. Its coded protein is CASSQESPIGGQPQHF.